The TCR beta chain described here comes from a study of blood T cell repertoires in COVID-19. Turning to the study itself: PBMCs, B-cell-depleted T cells, or T cells were the source of the cDNA or gDNA that made up the material.

Trimming left V 1 base short and J 0 bases short, with 5 bases between. Germline V gene lookup returns CDR1 LNHDA and CDR2 SQIVND (reference sequence). The CDR3 spans 14 residues. Concerning this clone itself: The sample carries other DNA sequences with the same CDR3.

Profiled with immunoSEQ multiplex PCR; TCRdb holds only in-frame clones, not every one. The table has about 250,000 clones, about 86% seen once. This clonotype originated in a man at least 80 years old with acute or convalescent COVID-19. The chain combines TRBV19 with TRBJ2-3; D gene ambiguous. Specimen: peripheral blood. Here the CDR3 reads CASSIGPSTDTQYF. CDR3 bases: TGTGCCAGTAGTATAGGGCCGAGCACAGATACGCAGTATTTT.